The 24 T cell receptor beta chains given below trace back to one sample, sequenced in a study of shared clonotypes between healthy human individuals. TCRdb's table, derived via immunoSEQ multiplex PCR, lists solely in-frame clones and lacks some. The repertoire has nearly 2 million clones, approximately 95% of them found once; the top ten carry 1.2%. Naive CD8 cells lacked CD45RO, underwent positive selection for CCR7 and left out terminally differentiated effector memory CD45RA+ cells. Sequencing was performed on naive CD8+ T cells sorted from blood. Receptors originate from a man between 18 and 29 years old in good health.

DNA of the CDR3: TGTGCCAGCAGCCTTAGGAATAGTACAGGGACGATCTACGAGCAGTACTTC. As protein: CASSLRNSTGTIYEQYF. The V and J genes are TRBV7-9 and TRBJ2-7, with TRBD1 as a possible D gene (6 bases). V lost 5 bases to trimming and J lost 3 bases, with 23 bases between them. This CDR3 has 17 residues. Germline CDR1 SEHNR, CDR2 FQNEAQ (reference sequence).

V usage is TRBV5-1 and J usage is TRBJ2-3; TRBD2 matches 9 bases. With V trimmed by 0 bases and J by 2 bases, 1 base remained unmatched. Germline V lookup: CDR1 SGHRS, CDR2 YFSETQ. The CDR3 consists of 15 residues. Here the CDR3 reads CASSLGLAVTDTQYF. DNA of the CDR3: TGCGCCAGCAGCTTGGGACTAGCGGTCACAGATACGCAGTATTTT.

The V call is TRBV9, the J call TRBJ1-1; D unresolved. Deletions cut 3 bases from V and 2 bases from J, with 8 bases between. This CDR3 region has 13 residues. The germline gives CDR1 SGDLS, CDR2 YYNGEE. The CDR3 nucleotides are TGTGCCAGCAGCGCAGAGCGCAACACTGAAGCTTTCTTT. Translating it yields CASSAERNTEAFF.

This chain connects TRBV5-1 to TRBJ1-2, with TRBD1 as a possible D gene (5 bases). The CDR3 totals 15 residues. Per the germline V gene, CDR1 is SGHRS and CDR2 is YFSETQ. V dropped 0 bases and J dropped 4 bases, with 13 bases sitting between them. CDR3 in amino acids: CASSLDFGTIYGYTF. The CDR3, as DNA: TGCGCCAGCAGCTTGGATTTCGGGACGATCTATGGCTACACCTTC. The whole variable domain, remainder taken from reference TRBV5-1 and TRBJ1-2, is KAGVTQTPRYLIKTRGQQVTLSCSPISGHRSVSWYQQTPGQGLQFLFEYFSETQRNKGNFPGRFSGRQFSNSRSEMNVSTLELGDSALYLCASSLDFGTIYGYTFGSGTRLTVV.

V and J are TRBV27 and TRBJ1-2; D remains ambiguous. This CDR3 is built from 16 residues. Germline assignment: CDR1 MNHEY and CDR2 SMNVEV (reference sequence). V lost 1 base and J lost 3, with 15 bases in between. CDR3 protein: CASSLWGYSGDYGYTF. The DNA of the CDR3 is TGTGCCAGCAGTTTATGGGGTTATTCGGGTGACTATGGCTACACCTTC.

The chain is built from TRBV19 and TRBJ2-7; 11 positions agree with TRBD2. The germline V gene has CDR1 LNHDA and CDR2 SQIVND (reference sequence). This CDR3 region has 15 residues. V lost 3 bases and J lost 7; bases outside the gene matches: 8. The CDR3 region has the DNA TGTGCCAGTAGTATTTGGCTAGCGGGAGGCAGGGAGCAGTACTTC. This codes for CASSIWLAGGREQYF.

As regards this clone: In the same sample, other DNA sequences code for this CDR3. The V call is TRBV6-1, the J call TRBJ2-7; D is undetermined. Per the germline V gene, CDR1 is MNHNS and CDR2 is SASEGT. V lost 1 base to trimming and J lost 4 bases, with 8 bases between them. The CDR3 spans 13 residues. DNA for the CDR3: TGTGCCAGCAGTGAAGGGCAGTTATACGAGCAGTACTTC. Encoded protein: CASSEGQLYEQYF.

Details on this clone: The sample holds other DNA sequences that translate to the same CDR3. The V call is TRBV7-9, the J call TRBJ2-7; D gene ambiguous. CDR1 SEHNR and CDR2 FQNEAQ come from the germline V gene (reference sequence). Trimming pared 4 bases from V and 3 bases from J, leaving 4 bases between. The CDR3 runs 11 residues. The CDR3 region has the DNA TGTGCCAGCAGCTGGAACTACGAGCAGTACTTC. This codes for CASSWNYEQYF.

Turning to this clone: Other DNA sequences in this specimen translate into the identical CDR3. The V call is TRBV9, the J call TRBJ2-7; D is uncertain. The CDR3 runs to 15 residues. The V gene lost 0 bases and the J gene lost 1 base, with 11 bases spanning the gap. CDR1 and CDR2 from the germline V gene are SGDLS and YYNGEE. CDR3 DNA sequence: TGTGCCAGCAGCGTAGATGTAGCCGGGTCCTACGAGCAGTACTTC. Its protein is CASSVDVAGSYEQYF.

The CDR3 sequence: CSVPAPGVEQFF. As DNA, the CDR3 is TGCAGCGTACCCGCCCCAGGGGTTGAGCAGTTCTTC. The chain employs TRBV29-1 and TRBJ2-1, with D tentatively TRBD1 (6 bases). Germline-derived CDR1 and CDR2 are SQVTM and ANQGSEA. This CDR3 contains 12 residues. The ends were cut back, 6 bases at V and 9 bases at J, with 15 bases in the middle.

The chain uses TRBV7-9 and TRBJ2-7; D unclear. Germline CDR1 and CDR2: SEHNR and FQNEAQ (reference sequence). The CDR3 is made up of 14 amino acids. Deletions cut 4 bases from V and 0 bases from J, with 10 bases between. The CDR3 here is CASSSEEFSYEQYF. As DNA, the CDR3 is TGTGCCAGCAGCTCGGAAGAATTCTCCTACGAGCAGTACTTC.

Turning to this clone: The same CDR3 arises from other DNA sequences in this sample as well. The chain uses TRBV7-9 and TRBJ1-4, with D possibly TRBD1 on 5 matching bases. CDR1 and CDR2 (germline): SEHNR, FQNEAQ (reference sequence). The V gene lost 3 bases and the J gene lost 2 bases, with 7 bases spanning the gap. The length of the CDR3 is 14 residues. The CDR3 is CASSFGATNEKLFF. The CDR3 nucleotides are TGTGCCAGCAGCTTTGGGGCTACTAATGAAAAACTGTTTTTT.

V gene TRBV11-1 combines with J gene TRBJ2-5, with unresolved D. The germline V gene has CDR1 SGHAT and CDR2 FQDESV (reference sequence). Trimming removed 1 base from V and 4 bases from J, with 4 bases in between. The CDR3 is 12 residues long. The CDR3 protein is CASSLGRETQYF. The CDR3 region has the DNA TGTGCCAGCAGCTTAGGACGAGAGACCCAGTACTTC.

Comment on this clone: Different DNA sequences within this sample yield the same CDR3. The chain joins TRBV9 to TRBJ2-2; D gene uncertain. CDR1 is SGDLS, CDR2 YYNGEE, per germline. Trimming took 0 bases from V and 7 from J, leaving 4 bases between them. The CDR3 runs 12 residues. The CDR3 protein is CASSVAGGELFF. The CDR3 DNA follows: TGTGCCAGCAGCGTAGCCGGCGGGGAGCTGTTTTTT.

This chain uses TRBV28 with TRBJ2-5; D remains ambiguous. CDR1 is MDHEN, CDR2 SYDVKM, per germline. The CDR3 is 14 residues long. The germline V and J ends were trimmed by 2 bases and 1 base, with 8 bases remaining between them. The CDR3: CASSLAPAQETQYF. The CDR3 DNA follows: TGTGCCAGCAGTTTAGCGCCAGCCCAAGAGACCCAGTACTTC.

J is TRBJ2-2 and V is TRBV6-1; either TRBD1 or TRBD2 may supply D (6 bases each). Trimming took 4 bases from V and 4 from J, leaving 13 bases between them. Germline lookup yields CDR1 MNHNS and CDR2 SASEGT. CDR3 length equals 15 residues. CDR3 region: CASSGMRGATGELFF. The CDR3 DNA reads TGTGCCAGCAGTGGGATGAGGGGGGCCACCGGGGAGCTGTTTTTT.

The DNA for the CDR3 is TGCAGCGTTGACTTGACTGGTGGGGCCAACGTCCTGACTTTC. It codes for CSVDLTGGANVLTF. The V gene is TRBV29-1, the J gene TRBJ2-6; D unclear. V lost 3 bases and J lost 3, with 9 bases in between. Germline V CDR1 and CDR2: SQVTM, ANQGSEA. This CDR3 region has 14 residues.

V usage is TRBV10-3 and J usage is TRBJ1-1; 7 bases agree with TRBD1. The CDR3 totals 15 residues. V was pared by 4 bases and J by 0 bases, with 5 bases of the junction left unmatched. CDR1 ENHRY and CDR2 SYGVKD come from the germline V gene. The CDR3 is CAISGGQPMNTEAFF. DNA for the CDR3: TGTGCCATCAGTGGGGGACAGCCTATGAACACTGAAGCTTTCTTT.

The gene calls are TRBV7-8 and TRBJ2-5, with D possibly matching TRBD2 (6 bases). V gave up 1 base and J gave up 5 bases, with 14 bases separating them. Germline CDR1 and CDR2: SGHVS and FQNEAQ. The CDR3 covers 15 residues. CDR3 amino acids: CASSLVREDGETQYF. The CDR3 bases are TGTGCCAGCAGCTTAGTGAGGGAGGATGGGGAGACCCAGTACTTC.

The chain recombines TRBV7-2 with TRBJ1-1; 7 bases are shared with TRBD1. Germline assignment: CDR1 SGHTA and CDR2 FQGNSA. The CDR3 is made up of 13 amino acids. V lost 1 base and J lost 7; bases outside the gene matches: 3. The CDR3 spells CASSLDRGGEAFF. DNA for the CDR3: TGTGCCAGCAGCTTAGACAGGGGCGGTGAAGCTTTCTTT.

This clone was recorded once. The rearrangement uses TRBV6-5 and TRBJ1-5, with D possibly being TRBD1 (5 bases). Between the trimmed V and J ends, which lost 10 bases and 7 bases, there was a span of 17 bases. CDR1 is MNHEY and CDR2 is SVGAGI in the germline V gene. The CDR3 is 13 residues long. Written as DNA, the CDR3 is TGTGCCACTCAGCTAGGGGAAGGACAGCCCCAGCATTTT. It yields the protein CATQLGEGQPQHF.

The rearrangement links TRBV5-6 to TRBJ2-7; D remains ambiguous. The CDR3 runs 14 residues. Germline-derived CDR1 and CDR2 are SGHDT and YYEEEE. V lost 4 bases and J lost 6, with 17 bases in between. CDR3 sequence reads: CASSPSIQSAEQYF. CDR3 nucleotides: TGTGCCAGCAGCCCCTCGATACAATCCGCCGAGCAGTACTTC.

This clone was seen only once. Within the sample, other DNA sequences also encode this same CDR3. Here the CDR3 reads CASSPPDSYEQYF. In DNA, the CDR3 is TGTGCCAGCAGCCCCCCGGACTCCTACGAGCAGTACTTC. The genes are TRBV9 and TRBJ2-7; D not resolved. CDR1 is SGDLS and CDR2 is YYNGEE in the germline V gene. Trimming removed 4 bases from V and 0 bases from J, with 8 bases in between. There are 13 residues in the CDR3.

The V and J genes are TRBV4-1 and TRBJ1-3, with D possibly TRBD1 on 5 matching bases. Looked up from germline, CDR1 is MGHRA and CDR2 is YSYEKL. Trimming removed 0 bases at V and 1 base at J, with 19 bases between. The CDR3 length is 19 residues. This chain's CDR3 is CASSQEVVVGASSGNTIYF. The CDR3 DNA follows: TGCGCCAGCAGCCAAGAAGTTGTGGTCGGGGCTTCATCTGGAAACACCATATATTTT.